This T cell receptor beta chain appears in the sequencing data of a study of blood T cell repertoires in COVID-19. Germline V gene sequence: CDR1 LNHDA, CDR2 SQIVND (reference sequence). CDR3 length equals 17 residues. V was shortened by 7 bases and J by 0 bases, with 18 bases between the two germline ends. Only in-frame clones appear in the TCRdb table, and some are missing; sequencing was by immunoSEQ multiplex PCR. The data hold roughly 450,000 clones, with 90% observed a single time. V gene TRBV19 combines with J gene TRBJ2-2; D unresolved. Material for sequencing was PBMCs or T cells enriched from blood (not recorded which). This clonotype originated in a man aged 18-30 years who had recovered from COVID-19. The CDR3 reads CASTSLGDPTNTGELFF. The DNA for the CDR3 is TGTGCCAGTACAAGCTTAGGAGACCCAACGAACACCGGGGAGCTGTTTTTT.